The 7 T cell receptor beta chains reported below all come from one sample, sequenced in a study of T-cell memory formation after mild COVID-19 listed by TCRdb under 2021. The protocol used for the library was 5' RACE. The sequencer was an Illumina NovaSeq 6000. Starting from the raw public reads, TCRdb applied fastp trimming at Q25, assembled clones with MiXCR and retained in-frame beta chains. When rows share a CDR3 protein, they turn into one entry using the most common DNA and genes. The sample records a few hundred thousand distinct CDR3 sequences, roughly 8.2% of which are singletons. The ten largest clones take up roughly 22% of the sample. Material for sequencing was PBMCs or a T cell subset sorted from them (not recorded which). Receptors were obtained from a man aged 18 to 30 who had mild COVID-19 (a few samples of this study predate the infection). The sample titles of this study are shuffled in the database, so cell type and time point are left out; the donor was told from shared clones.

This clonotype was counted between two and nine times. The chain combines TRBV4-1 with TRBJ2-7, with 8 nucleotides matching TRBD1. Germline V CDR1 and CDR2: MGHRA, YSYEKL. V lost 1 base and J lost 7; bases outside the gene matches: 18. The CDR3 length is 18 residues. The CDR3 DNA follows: TGCGCCAGCAGCCAAGCCGCGGAACGCAGGACAGGGCGGTTAGAGCAGTACTTC. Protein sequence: CASSQAAERRTGRLEQYF.

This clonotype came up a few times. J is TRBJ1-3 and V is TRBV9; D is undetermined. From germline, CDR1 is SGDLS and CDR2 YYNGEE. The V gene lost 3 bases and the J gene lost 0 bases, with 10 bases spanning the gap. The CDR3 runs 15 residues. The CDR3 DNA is TGTGCCAGCAGCGAGAGAATGTTCTCTGGAAACACCATATATTTT. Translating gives CASSERMFSGNTIYF.

The CDR3 spells CASSPGGSRYSPLHF. In DNA form, the CDR3 reads TGTGCCAGCAGCCCCGGGGGCAGTCGATATTCACCCCTCCACTTT. This chain links TRBV28 with TRBJ1-6; D is perhaps TRBD1 (6 bases). The length of the CDR3 is 15 residues. In germline, CDR1 is MDHEN, CDR2 SYDVKM. With 6 bases removed from V and 8 bases from J, the gap between germline ends came to 17 bases.

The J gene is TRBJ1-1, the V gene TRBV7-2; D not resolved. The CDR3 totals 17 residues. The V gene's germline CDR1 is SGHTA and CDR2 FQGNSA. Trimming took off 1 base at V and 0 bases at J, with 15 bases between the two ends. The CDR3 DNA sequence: TGTGCCAGCAGCTTAGGAGGCTCAAGAGTAATGAACACTGAAGCTTTCTTT. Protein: CASSLGGSRVMNTEAFF.

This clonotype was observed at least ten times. CDR3 amino acids: CASSFSLGDEQFF. CDR3 DNA: TGTGCCAGCAGTTTTTCTCTAGGCGATGAGCAGTTCTTC. V usage is TRBV7-2 and J usage is TRBJ2-1; D call uncertain. The CDR3 is made up of 13 amino acids. The germline V gene has CDR1 SGHTA and CDR2 FQGNSA. Deletions cut 6 bases from V and 8 bases from J, with 14 bases between.

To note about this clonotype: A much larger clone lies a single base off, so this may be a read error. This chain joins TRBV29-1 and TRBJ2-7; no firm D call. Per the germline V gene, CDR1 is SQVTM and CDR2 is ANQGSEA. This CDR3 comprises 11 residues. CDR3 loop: CRVGNTYEQYF. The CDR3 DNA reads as TGCAGAGTGGGGAACACCTACGAGCAGTACTTC.

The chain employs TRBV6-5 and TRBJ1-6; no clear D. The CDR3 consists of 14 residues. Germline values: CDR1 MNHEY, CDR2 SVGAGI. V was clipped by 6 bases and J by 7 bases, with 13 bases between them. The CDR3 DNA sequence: TGTGCCAGCAGGAACAGCTTAGAAAATTCACCCCTCCACTTT. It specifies CASRNSLENSPLHF.